The clone carrying this T cell receptor (beta chain) appeared many times. Germline values: CDR1 GTSNPN, CDR2 SVGIG (reference sequence). This CDR3 is 21 amino acids long. The V gene lost 4 bases and the J gene lost 0 bases, with 33 bases spanning the gap. TCRdb reanalysed the RACE reads using MiXCR and keeps one entry per CDR3 protein. The table lists more than 300,000 distinct CDR3 sequences, approximately 5.1% of them singletons. Described time point: pre-sensitization, week 0. This sample's treatment: therapeutic diphenylcyclopropenone sensitization with weekly scalp DPC. These data belong to a study of human T cells and chemical hapten exposure.

The chain uses TRBV30 and TRBJ1-1, with TRBD1 as a possible D gene (5 bases). The receptor was isolated from a woman aged 45-65 years with alopecia areata. Some clones in this sample may be carry-over from other donors' samples. The source material was whole blood, sampled in connection with sensitization to the hapten diphenylcyclopropenone (DPC). CDR3 sequence (DNA): TGTGCCTGGACCGCCCTGGGGGGGTTGGCACCACTACCCCTCATGAACACTGAAGCTTTCTTT. Protein product: CAWTALGGLAPLPLMNTEAFF.